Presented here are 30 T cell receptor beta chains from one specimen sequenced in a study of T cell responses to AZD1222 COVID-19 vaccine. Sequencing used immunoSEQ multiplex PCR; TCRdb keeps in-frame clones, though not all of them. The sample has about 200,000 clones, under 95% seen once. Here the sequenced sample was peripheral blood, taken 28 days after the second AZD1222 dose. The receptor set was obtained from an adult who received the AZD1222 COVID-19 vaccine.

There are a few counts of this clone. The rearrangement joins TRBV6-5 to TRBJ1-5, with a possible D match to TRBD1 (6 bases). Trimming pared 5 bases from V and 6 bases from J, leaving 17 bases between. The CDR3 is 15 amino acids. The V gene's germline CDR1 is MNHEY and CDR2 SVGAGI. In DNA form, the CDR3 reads TGTGCCAGCAGTCTAACACGGGGGCGCGGTCAGCCCCAGCATTTT. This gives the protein CASSLTRGRGQPQHF.

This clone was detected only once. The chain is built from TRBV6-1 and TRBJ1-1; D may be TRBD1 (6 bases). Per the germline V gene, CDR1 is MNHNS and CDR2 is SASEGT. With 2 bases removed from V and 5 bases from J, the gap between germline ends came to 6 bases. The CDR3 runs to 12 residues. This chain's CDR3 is CASSERGTEAFF. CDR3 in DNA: TGTGCCAGCAGTGAAAGGGGGACTGAAGCTTTCTTT.

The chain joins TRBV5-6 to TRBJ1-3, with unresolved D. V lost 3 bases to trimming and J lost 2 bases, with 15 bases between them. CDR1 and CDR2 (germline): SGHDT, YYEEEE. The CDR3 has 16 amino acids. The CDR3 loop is CASSSRDPWAGNTIYF. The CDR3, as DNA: TGTGCCAGCAGCTCCCGGGATCCTTGGGCTGGAAACACCATATATTTT.

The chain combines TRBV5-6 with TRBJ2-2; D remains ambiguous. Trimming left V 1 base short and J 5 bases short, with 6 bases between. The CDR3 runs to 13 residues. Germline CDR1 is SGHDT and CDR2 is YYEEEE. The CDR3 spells CASSLIGTGELFF. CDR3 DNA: TGTGCCAGCAGCTTGATAGGGACCGGGGAGCTGTTTTTT. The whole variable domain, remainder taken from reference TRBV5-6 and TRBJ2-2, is DAGVTQSPTHLIKTRGQQVTLRCSPKSGHDTVSWYQQALGQGPQFIFQYYEEEERQRGNFPDRFSGHQFPNYSSELNVNALLLGDSALYLCASSLIGTGELFFGEGSRLTVL.

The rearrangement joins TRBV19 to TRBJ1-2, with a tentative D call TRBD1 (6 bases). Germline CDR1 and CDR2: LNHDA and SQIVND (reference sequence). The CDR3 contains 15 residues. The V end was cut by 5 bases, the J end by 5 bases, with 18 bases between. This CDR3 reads CASSPGASKVYGYTF. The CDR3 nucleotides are TGTGCCAGTAGTCCAGGGGCGTCGAAGGTTTATGGCTACACCTTC. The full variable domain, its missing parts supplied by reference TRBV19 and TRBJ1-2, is DGGITQSPKYLFRKEGQNVTLSCEQNLNHDAMYWYRQDPGQGLRLIYYSQIVNDFQKGDIAEGYSVSREKKESFPLTVTSAQKNPTAFYLCASSPGASKVYGYTFGSGTRLTVV.

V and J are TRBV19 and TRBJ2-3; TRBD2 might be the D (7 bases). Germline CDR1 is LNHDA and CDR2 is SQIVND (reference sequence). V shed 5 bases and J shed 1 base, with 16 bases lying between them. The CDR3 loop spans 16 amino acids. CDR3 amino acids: CASSPERGARTDTQYF. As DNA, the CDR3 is TGTGCCAGTAGTCCCGAACGGGGGGCCCGCACAGATACGCAGTATTTT.

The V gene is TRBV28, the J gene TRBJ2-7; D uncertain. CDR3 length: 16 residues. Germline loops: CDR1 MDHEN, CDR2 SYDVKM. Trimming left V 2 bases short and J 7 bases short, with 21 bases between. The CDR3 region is CASSLTPGRSTFEQYF. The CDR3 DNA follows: TGTGCCAGCAGTTTAACTCCGGGCAGATCTACATTTGAGCAGTACTTC. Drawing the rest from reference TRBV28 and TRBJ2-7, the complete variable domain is DVKVTQSSRYLVKRTGEKVFLECVQDMDHENMFWYRQDPGLGLRLIYFSYDVKMKEKGDIPEGYSVSREKKERFSLILESASTNQTSMYLCASSLTPGRSTFEQYFGPGTRLTVT.

The chain's CDR3 is CASSEARMAAQPQHF. Here the CDR3 DNA reads TGTGCCAGCAGTGAAGCGCGAATGGCGGCTCAGCCCCAGCATTTT. The chain has TRBV6-1 and TRBJ1-5, with no clear D. The V end was cut by 0 bases, the J end by 6 bases, with 12 bases between. The CDR3 sequence is 15 residues long. Looked up from germline, CDR1 is MNHNS and CDR2 is SASEGT.

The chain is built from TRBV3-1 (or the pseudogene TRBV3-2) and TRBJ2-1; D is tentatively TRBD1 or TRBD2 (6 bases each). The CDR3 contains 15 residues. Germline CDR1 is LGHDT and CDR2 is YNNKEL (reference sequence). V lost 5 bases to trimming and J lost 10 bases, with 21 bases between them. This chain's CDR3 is CASSANGGHGGEQFF. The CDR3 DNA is TGTGCCAGCAGCGCCAACGGTGGTCACGGGGGCGAGCAGTTCTTC.

The CDR3 spells CASSMGTAPGLDGYTF. DNA for the CDR3: TGTGCCAGTAGTATGGGGACAGCTCCCGGCCTGGATGGCTACACCTTC. The chain combines TRBV19 with TRBJ1-2, with 7 bases identical to TRBD1. CDR1 LNHDA and CDR2 SQIVND come from the germline V gene (reference sequence). With V trimmed by 3 bases and J by 6 bases, 13 bases remained unmatched. The CDR3 extends over 16 amino acids.

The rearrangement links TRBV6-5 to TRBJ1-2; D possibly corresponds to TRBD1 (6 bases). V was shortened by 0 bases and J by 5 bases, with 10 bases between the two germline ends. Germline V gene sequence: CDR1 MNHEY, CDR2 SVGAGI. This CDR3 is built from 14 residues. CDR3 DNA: TGTGCCAGCAGTTACTCGACAGGCCTTTATGGCTACACCTTC. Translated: CASSYSTGLYGYTF.

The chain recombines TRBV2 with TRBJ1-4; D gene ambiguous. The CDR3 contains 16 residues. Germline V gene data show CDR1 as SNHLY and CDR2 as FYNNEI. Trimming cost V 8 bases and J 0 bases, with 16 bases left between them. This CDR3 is CASQFRTSATNEKLFF. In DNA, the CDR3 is TGTGCCAGCCAATTCCGGACGTCTGCAACTAATGAAAAACTGTTTTTT.

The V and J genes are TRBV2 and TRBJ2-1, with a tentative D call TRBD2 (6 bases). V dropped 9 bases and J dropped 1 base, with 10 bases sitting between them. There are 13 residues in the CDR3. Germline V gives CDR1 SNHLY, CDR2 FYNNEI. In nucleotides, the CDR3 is TGTGCCAGGACCGGGGGATCCTACAATGAGCAGTTCTTC. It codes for CARTGGSYNEQFF.

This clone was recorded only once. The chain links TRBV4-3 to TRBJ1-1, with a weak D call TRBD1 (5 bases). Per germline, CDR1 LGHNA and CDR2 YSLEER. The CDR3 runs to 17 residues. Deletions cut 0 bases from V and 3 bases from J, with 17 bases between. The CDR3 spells CASSQDPAGRGDTEAFF. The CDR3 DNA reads TGCGCCAGCAGCCAAGATCCGGCAGGGAGAGGGGACACTGAAGCTTTCTTT.

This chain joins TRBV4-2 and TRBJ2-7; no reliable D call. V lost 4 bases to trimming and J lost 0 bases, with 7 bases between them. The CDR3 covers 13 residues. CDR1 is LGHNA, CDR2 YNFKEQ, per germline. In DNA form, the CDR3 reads TGTGCCAGCAGCCGAGACGACTCCTACGAGCAGTACTTC. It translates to CASSRDDSYEQYF.

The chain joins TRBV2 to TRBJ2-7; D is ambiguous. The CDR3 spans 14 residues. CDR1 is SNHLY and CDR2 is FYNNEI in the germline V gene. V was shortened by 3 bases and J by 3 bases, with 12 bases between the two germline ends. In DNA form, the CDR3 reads TGTGCCAGCAGTGACACGACGGCTAGCTACGAGCAGTACTTC. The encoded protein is CASSDTTASYEQYF.

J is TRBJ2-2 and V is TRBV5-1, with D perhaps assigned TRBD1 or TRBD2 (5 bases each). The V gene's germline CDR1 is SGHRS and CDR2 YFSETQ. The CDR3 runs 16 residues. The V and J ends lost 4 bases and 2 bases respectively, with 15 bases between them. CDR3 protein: CASSLSGAGNTGELFF. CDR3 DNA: TGCGCCAGCAGCCTTTCCGGGGCCGGTAACACCGGGGAGCTGTTTTTT. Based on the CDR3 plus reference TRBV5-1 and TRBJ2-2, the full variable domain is KAGVTQTPRYLIKTRGQQVTLSCSPISGHRSVSWYQQTPGQGLQFLFEYFSETQRNKGNFPGRFSGRQFSNSRSEMNVSTLELGDSALYLCASSLSGAGNTGELFFGEGSRLTVL.

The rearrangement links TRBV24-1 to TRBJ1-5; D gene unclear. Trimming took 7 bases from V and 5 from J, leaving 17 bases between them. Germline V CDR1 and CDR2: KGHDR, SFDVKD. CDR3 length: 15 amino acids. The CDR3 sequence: CATRVGLFLDQPQHF. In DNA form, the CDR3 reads TGTGCCACCAGGGTCGGACTCTTTCTGGATCAGCCCCAGCATTTT.

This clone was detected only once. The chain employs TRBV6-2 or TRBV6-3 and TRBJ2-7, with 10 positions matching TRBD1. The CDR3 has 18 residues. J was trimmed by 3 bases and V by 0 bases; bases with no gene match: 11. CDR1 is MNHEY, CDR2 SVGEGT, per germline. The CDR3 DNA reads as TGTGCCAGCAGTTACTCTAGGGGACAGGGGTCGCGTATCTACGAGCAGTACTTC. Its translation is CASSYSRGQGSRIYEQYF.

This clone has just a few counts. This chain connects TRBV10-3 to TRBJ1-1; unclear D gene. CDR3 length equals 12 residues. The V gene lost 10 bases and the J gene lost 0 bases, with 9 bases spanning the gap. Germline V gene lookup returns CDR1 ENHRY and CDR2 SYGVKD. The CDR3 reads CATALLNTEAFF. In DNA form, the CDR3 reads TGTGCCACGGCCCTCTTGAACACTGAAGCTTTCTTT.

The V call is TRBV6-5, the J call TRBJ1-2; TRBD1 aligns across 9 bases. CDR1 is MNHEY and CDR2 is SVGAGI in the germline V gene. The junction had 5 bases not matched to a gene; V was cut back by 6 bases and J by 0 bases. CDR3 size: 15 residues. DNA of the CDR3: TGTGCCAGCAGGGGACAGGGTCGGGCTAACTATGGCTACACCTTC. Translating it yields CASRGQGRANYGYTF.

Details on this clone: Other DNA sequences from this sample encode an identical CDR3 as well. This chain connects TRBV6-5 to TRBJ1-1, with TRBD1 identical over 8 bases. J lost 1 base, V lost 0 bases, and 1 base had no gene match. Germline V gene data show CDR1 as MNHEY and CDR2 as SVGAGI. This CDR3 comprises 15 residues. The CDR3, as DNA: TGTGCCAGCAGTTACTCCGGGACAGGGAACACTGAAGCTTTCTTT. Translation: CASSYSGTGNTEAFF.

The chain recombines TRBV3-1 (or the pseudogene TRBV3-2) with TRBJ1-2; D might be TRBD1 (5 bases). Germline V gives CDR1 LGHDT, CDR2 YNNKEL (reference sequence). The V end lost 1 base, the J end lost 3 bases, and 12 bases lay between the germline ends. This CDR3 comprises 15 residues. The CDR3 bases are TGTGCCAGCAGCCAAGCTTTAGGGGCCCACTATGGCTACACCTTC. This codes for CASSQALGAHYGYTF.

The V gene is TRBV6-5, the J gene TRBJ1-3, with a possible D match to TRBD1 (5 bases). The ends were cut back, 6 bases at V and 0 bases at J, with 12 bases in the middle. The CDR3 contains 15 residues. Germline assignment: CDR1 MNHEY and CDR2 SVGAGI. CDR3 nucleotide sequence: TGTGCCAGCAGATGGGGACGGGACTCTGGAAACACCATATATTTT. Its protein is CASRWGRDSGNTIYF.

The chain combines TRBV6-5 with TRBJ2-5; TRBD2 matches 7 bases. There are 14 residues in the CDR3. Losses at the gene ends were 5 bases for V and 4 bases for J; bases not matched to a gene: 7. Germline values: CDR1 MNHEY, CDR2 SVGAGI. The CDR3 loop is CASSPTKRGETQYF. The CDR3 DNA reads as TGTGCCAGCAGTCCGACGAAGCGGGGAGAGACCCAGTACTTC.

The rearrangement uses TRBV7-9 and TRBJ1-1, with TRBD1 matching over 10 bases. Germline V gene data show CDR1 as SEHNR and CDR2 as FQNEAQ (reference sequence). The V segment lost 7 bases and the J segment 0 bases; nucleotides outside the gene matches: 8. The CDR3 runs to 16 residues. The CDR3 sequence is CASTVPGQGLNTEAFF. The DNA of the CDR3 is TGTGCCAGCACCGTCCCGGGACAGGGGCTGAACACTGAAGCTTTCTTT.

The CDR3 sequence: CASSLASGGAFREQFF. CDR3 sequence (DNA): TGTGCCAGCAGCTTGGCTAGCGGGGGGGCGTTCCGTGAGCAGTTCTTC. This chain connects TRBV7-6 to TRBJ2-1; 12 nucleotides match TRBD2. The junction had 9 bases not matched to a gene; V was cut back by 3 bases and J by 9 bases. The germline gives CDR1 SGHVS, CDR2 FNYEAQ. The CDR3 runs 16 residues.

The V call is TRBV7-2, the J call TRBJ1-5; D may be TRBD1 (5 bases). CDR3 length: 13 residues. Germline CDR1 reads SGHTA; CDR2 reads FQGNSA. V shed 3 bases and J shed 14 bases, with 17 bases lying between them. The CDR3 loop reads CASSFGTGWTKHF. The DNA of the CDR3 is TGTGCCAGCAGCTTCGGGACGGGTTGGACAAAGCATTTT.

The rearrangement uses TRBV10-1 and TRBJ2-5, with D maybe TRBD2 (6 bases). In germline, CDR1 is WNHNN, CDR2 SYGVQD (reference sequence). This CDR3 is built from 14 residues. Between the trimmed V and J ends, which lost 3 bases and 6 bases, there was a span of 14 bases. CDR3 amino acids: CASSDGLARQTQYF. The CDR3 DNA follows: TGCGCCAGCAGTGATGGCCTAGCGAGGCAGACCCAGTACTTC.

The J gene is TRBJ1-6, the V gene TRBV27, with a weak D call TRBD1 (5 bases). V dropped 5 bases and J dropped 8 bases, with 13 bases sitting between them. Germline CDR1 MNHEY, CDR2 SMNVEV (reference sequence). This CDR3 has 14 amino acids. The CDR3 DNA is TGTGCCAGCAGTAGACAGAGACGCGATTCACCCCTCCACTTT. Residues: CASSRQRRDSPLHF.